Below, one T cell receptor beta chain is given with its context. No antigen is known for it. Scientists ran DNA taken from cultured CD4+ T cells through the Oncomine TCR Beta short-read assay for sequencing. TCRdb re-analysed the PCR reads in MiXCR, keeping a single row per CDR3 protein. Seen here are approximately 16,000 distinct CDR3 sequences, about 40% observed once, and the top ten hold roughly an eighth. This record belongs to a study of vaccination and CD4 T cells after COVID-19. Treatment in this sample: approximately 9-day PBMC culture with coronavirus spike peptide pools or control peptides (ViraFEST assay). The clonotype was recovered from a human donor who had recovered from COVID-19. Sequencing used CD4+ T cells from blood, cultured in vitro.

The CDR3 DNA follows: TGCAGCGTTGCCCAGGGGGCGGACATTCAGTACTTC. Translating it yields CSVAQGADIQYF. The chain carries TRBV29-1 and TRBJ2-4, with TRBD1 matching 8 bases. This CDR3 region has 12 residues. The junction had 4 bases not matched to a gene; V was cut back by 4 bases and J by 8 bases. In germline, CDR1 is SQVTM, CDR2 ANQGSEA. Full variable domain (outside the CDR3, taken from reference TRBV29-1 and TRBJ2-4): SAVISQKPSRDICQRGTSLTIQCQVDSQVTMMFWYRQQPGQSLTLIATANQGSEATYESGFVIDKFPISRPNLTFSTLTVSNMSPEDSSIYLCSVAQGADIQYFGAGTRLSVL.